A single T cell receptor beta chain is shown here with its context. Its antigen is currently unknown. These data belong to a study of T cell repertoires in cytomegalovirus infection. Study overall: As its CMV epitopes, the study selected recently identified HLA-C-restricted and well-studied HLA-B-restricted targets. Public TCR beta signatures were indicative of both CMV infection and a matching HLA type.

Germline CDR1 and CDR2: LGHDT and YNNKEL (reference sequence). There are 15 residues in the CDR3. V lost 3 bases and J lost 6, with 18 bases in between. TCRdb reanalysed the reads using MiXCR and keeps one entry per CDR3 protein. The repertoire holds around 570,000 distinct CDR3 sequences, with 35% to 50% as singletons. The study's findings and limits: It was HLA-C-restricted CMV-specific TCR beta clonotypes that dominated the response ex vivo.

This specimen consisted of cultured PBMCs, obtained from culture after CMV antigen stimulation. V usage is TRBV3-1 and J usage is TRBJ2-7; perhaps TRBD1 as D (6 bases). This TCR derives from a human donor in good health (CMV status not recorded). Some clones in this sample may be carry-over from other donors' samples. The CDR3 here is CASSQTPGQPLEQYF. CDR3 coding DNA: TGTGCCAGCAGCCAGACGCCGGGACAACCCCTCGAGCAGTACTTC.